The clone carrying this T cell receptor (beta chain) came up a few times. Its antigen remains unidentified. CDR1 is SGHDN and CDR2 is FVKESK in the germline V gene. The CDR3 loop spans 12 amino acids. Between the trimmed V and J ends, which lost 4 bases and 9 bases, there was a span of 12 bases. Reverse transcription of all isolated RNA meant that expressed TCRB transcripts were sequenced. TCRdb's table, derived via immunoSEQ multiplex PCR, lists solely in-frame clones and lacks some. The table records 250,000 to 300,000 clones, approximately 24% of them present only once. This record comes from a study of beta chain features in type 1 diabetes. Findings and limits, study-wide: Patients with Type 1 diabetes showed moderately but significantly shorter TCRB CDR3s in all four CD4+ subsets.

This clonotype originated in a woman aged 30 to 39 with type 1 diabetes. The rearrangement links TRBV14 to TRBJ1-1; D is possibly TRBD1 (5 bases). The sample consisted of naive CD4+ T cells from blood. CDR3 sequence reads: CASSPLGGQAFF. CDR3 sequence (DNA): TGTGCCAGCAGCCCCTTGGGGGGACAAGCTTTCTTT.